This TCR beta chain was identified during a study of blood T cell repertoires in COVID-19. Clones were sequenced by immunoSEQ multiplex PCR, and TCRdb holds only the in-frame ones, with some missing. The sample yields 100,000 to 150,000 clones, roughly 87% seen once. The clonotype comes from a woman older than 75 with acute or convalescent COVID-19. The material sequenced was peripheral blood.

CDR3 sequence (DNA): TGCGCCAGCAGCCGGGACAGCTCTAACACTGAAGCTTTCTTT. This codes for CASSRDSSNTEAFF. J is TRBJ1-1 and V is TRBV5-1; 7 bases fit TRBD1. The CDR3 is 14 residues long. Germline-derived CDR1 and CDR2 are SGHRS and YFSETQ. Losses at the gene ends were 4 bases for V and 2 bases for J; bases not matched to a gene: 5.